One sample yielded the 2 T cell receptor beta chains listed below, sequenced in a study of T cell changes during pregnancy in multiple sclerosis. Using immunoSEQ multiplex PCR, the repertoire was profiled, and TCRdb retains in-frame clones only, with some absent. Found here are around 50,000 clones, around 90% of them singletons; the top ten hold around 0.6%. The source was CD4+ T cells from peripheral blood mononuclear cells, collected after pregnancy. Receptors were obtained from a female donor in good health, enrolled as a control in a pregnancy study.

The chain links TRBV6-5 to TRBJ2-7; D unclear. V gave up 2 bases and J gave up 0 bases, with 11 bases separating them. CDR3 length: 15 amino acids. Looked up from germline, CDR1 is MNHEY and CDR2 is SVGAGI. The CDR3 region has the DNA TGTGCCAGCAGTTACCGGAGCGAAAGCTCCTACGAGCAGTACTTC. Amino acids: CASSYRSESSYEQYF.

V is TRBV7-2 and J is TRBJ2-3, with no clear D. V dropped 6 bases and J dropped 5 bases, with 15 bases sitting between them. The CDR3 is 14 amino acids. The germline gives CDR1 SGHTA, CDR2 FQGNSA. The CDR3 nucleotides read TGTGCCAGCAGTCTCAATAGCTACGTAGATACGCAGTATTTT. The encoded protein is CASSLNSYVDTQYF.